The present T cell receptor (beta chain) was sequenced within a study of regulatory T cells in long-lasting Graves disease. Study results and limitations: Under persistent disease, TRBV28, TRBJ1-2 and TRBJ2-5 were used preferentially.

On this clonotype: What it recognizes is unknown. One base away lies a much larger clone, so this may be a sequencing read error.

Time point given: newly diagnosed GD, antithyroid drugs for less than 3 months. PBMC-derived RNA was used for the TCR library. V gave up 3 bases and J gave up 11 bases, with 16 bases separating them. Looked up from germline, CDR1 is MNHEY and CDR2 is SMNVEV (reference sequence). The CDR3 totals 13 residues. Construction of TCR beta libraries relied on iRepertoire HTBI primers and on Arm-PCR targeting CDR3 regions. TCRdb reprocessed the multiplex PCR reads with MiXCR, giving one entry per CDR3 protein. The sample includes 300,000 to 400,000 distinct CDR3 sequences, 18% of them seen just once. Sample: peripheral blood mononuclear cells (PBMCs), taken at new diagnosis, from a patient treated with antithyroid drugs. The receptor was derived from a female donor with Graves disease. The chain couples TRBV27 to TRBJ2-5; D may correspond to TRBD1 or TRBD2 (6 bases each). DNA of the CDR3: TGTGCCAGCAGTTTGCCCGGGGGCAATGAGCAGTACTTC. Residues: CASSLPGGNEQYF.